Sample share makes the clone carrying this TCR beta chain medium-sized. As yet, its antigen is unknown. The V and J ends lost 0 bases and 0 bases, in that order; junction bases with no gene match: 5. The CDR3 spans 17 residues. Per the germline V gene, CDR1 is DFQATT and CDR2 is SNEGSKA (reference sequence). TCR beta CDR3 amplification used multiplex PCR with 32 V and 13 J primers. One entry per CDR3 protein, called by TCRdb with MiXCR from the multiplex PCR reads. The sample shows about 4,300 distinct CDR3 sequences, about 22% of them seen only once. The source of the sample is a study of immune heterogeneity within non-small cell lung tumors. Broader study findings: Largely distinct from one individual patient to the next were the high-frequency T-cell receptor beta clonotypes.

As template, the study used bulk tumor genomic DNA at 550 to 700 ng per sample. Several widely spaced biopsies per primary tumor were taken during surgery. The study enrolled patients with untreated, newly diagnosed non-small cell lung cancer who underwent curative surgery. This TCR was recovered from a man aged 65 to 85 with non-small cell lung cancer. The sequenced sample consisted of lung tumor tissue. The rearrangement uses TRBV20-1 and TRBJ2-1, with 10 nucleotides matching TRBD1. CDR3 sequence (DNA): TGCAGTGCTAGAGATTTAGGACAGGGGGGCTCCTACAATGAGCAGTTCTTC. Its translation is CSARDLGQGGSYNEQFF.